Shown below are 20 T cell receptor beta chains from a single sample sequenced in a study of cytomegalovirus exposure and HLA in healthy donors. A multiplex PCR was run with 60 Vbeta primers and 13 Jbeta primers. Some clones are missing from TCRdb's copy, which holds only in-frame ones; the method was immunoSEQ multiplex PCR. The profile shows around 100,000 clones, about 68% of them singletons. Sequenced: PBMCs. Every receptor here comes from a woman aged 40 to 50 in good health and CMV-seropositive.

Here the CDR3 DNA reads TGTGCCAGTAGTATTTGGTCGGGGGCTGGAAACACCATATATTTT. Protein product: CASSIWSGAGNTIYF. The genes are TRBV19 and TRBJ1-3, with D possibly being TRBD1 (5 bases). V was shortened by 3 bases and J by 2 bases, with 11 bases between the two germline ends. CDR3 size: 15 residues. Germline CDR1 and CDR2: LNHDA and SQIVND (reference sequence).

This clone showed up just once. The chain uses TRBV29-1 and TRBJ2-3; 9 nucleotides match TRBD2. CDR3 length: 16 residues. Losses at the gene ends were 4 bases for V and 4 bases for J; bases not matched to a gene: 12. CDR1 and CDR2 from the germline V gene are SQVTM and ANQGSEA. The CDR3 spells CSVATLAGERADTQYF. The DNA for the CDR3 is TGCAGCGTTGCTACGTTAGCGGGAGAGAGGGCAGATACGCAGTATTTT.

The chain uses TRBV25-1 and TRBJ2-7; D gene uncertain. The V end was cut by 0 bases, the J end by 3 bases, with 3 bases between. The germline V gene encodes CDR1 MGHDK and CDR2 SYGVNS. The CDR3 has 12 amino acids. The CDR3 bases are TGTGCCAGCAGTGAATACAGCTACGAGCAGTACTTC. The encoded protein is CASSEYSYEQYF.

This chain connects TRBV5-1 to TRBJ2-1; TRBD2 agrees at 15 bases. Germline values: CDR1 SGHRS, CDR2 YFSETQ. CDR3 length equals 16 residues. V trimming: 4 bases; J trimming: 9 bases; junction bases outside the gene matches: 8. CDR3 nucleotide sequence: TGCGCCAGCAGCCCGGGACTAGCGGGGGGCTGGGGTGAGCAGTTCTTC. Its protein product is CASSPGLAGGWGEQFF.

The V gene is TRBV6-5, the J gene TRBJ1-6, with 9 nucleotides matching TRBD1. V lost 6 bases to trimming and J lost 9 bases; unmatched junction nucleotides: 6. CDR1 is MNHEY and CDR2 is SVGAGI in the germline V gene. CDR3 length equals 14 residues. Written as DNA, the CDR3 is TGTGCCAGCAGAAGCCGGGACAGGGCTTCACCCCTCCACTTT. Translated: CASRSRDRASPLHF.

This clone appeared a few times. This rearrangement joins TRBV9 to TRBJ2-5; D possibly corresponds to TRBD2 (6 bases). Trimming took off 2 bases at V and 0 bases at J, with 20 bases between the two ends. The CDR3 is 18 residues long. Germline V CDR1 and CDR2: SGDLS, YYNGEE. The CDR3 is CASSVAGDLRGNQETQYF. CDR3 in DNA: TGTGCCAGCAGCGTTGCGGGTGACCTTCGCGGGAACCAAGAGACCCAGTACTTC.

This clone has just a few counts. The chain has TRBV19 and TRBJ2-2; TRBD2 matches 11 bases. With 2 bases clipped from V and 2 bases from J, the junction kept 13 bases outside the gene matches. This CDR3 spans 20 amino acids. Germline V gene lookup returns CDR1 LNHDA and CDR2 SQIVND (reference sequence). The CDR3 DNA follows: TGTGCCAGTAGTATATCCCCGGGGGTAGCGGGGGGGCGCAACACCGGGGAGCTGTTTTTT. Its protein product is CASSISPGVAGGRNTGELFF.

The CDR3 DNA follows: TGTGCCAGCAGCTTAAGGCGGGGTCTCACAGATACGCAGTATTTT. Its protein product is CASSLRRGLTDTQYF. The J gene is TRBJ2-3, the V gene TRBV7-8; D perhaps matches TRBD2 (6 bases). Germline V gene data show CDR1 as SGHVS and CDR2 as FQNEAQ. The CDR3 extends over 15 amino acids. V was shortened by 2 bases and J by 2 bases, with 11 bases between the two germline ends.

This chain connects TRBV4-2 to TRBJ2-2; D may be TRBD2 (7 bases). V was pared by 1 base and J by 7 bases, with 19 bases between. CDR1 is LGHNA and CDR2 is YNFKEQ in the germline V gene. The CDR3 has 17 residues. CDR3 nucleotides: TGTGCCAGCAGCCAAGGTCTCCGGGGGGCTATGGGCGGGGAGCTGTTTTTT. Translated, it gives CASSQGLRGAMGGELFF.

CDR3: CASSQYWLNGYTF. For the CDR3, the DNA is TGCGCCAGCAGTCAATATTGGCTGAATGGCTACACCTTC. The genes are TRBV23-1 and TRBJ1-2; D is unresolved. TRBV23-1 is annotated as an ORF whose role is uncertain. CDR3 length: 13 amino acids. Trimming pared 1 base from V and 6 bases from J, leaving 9 bases between.

CDR3 nucleotide sequence: TGTGCCAGCAGCGTATCCGGGACACCGGTTTCCGAGCAGTACTTC. It specifies CASSVSGTPVSEQYF. V and J are TRBV5-6 and TRBJ2-7; possible D gene TRBD1, 6 bases. Trimming pared 4 bases from V and 6 bases from J, leaving 20 bases between. The CDR3 contains 15 residues. In germline, CDR1 is SGHDT, CDR2 YYEEEE. Variable domain in full (rest from reference TRBV5-6 and TRBJ2-7): DAGVTQSPTHLIKTRGQQVTLRCSPKSGHDTVSWYQQALGQGPQFIFQYYEEEERQRGNFPDRFSGHQFPNYSSELNVNALLLGDSALYLCASSVSGTPVSEQYFGPGTRLTVT.

The chain carries TRBV7-9 and TRBJ2-2; 7 bases agree with TRBD1. V dropped 1 base and J dropped 8; count of bases not matched to a gene: 13. The germline gives CDR1 SEHNR, CDR2 FQNEAQ (reference sequence). This CDR3 has 17 residues. CDR3: CASSLEDRQVDPGELFF. As DNA, the CDR3 is TGTGCCAGCAGCTTAGAGGACAGGCAGGTTGACCCGGGGGAGCTGTTTTTT. Complete variable domain (other parts from reference TRBV7-9 and TRBJ2-2): DTGVSQNPRHKITKRGQNVTFRCDPISEHNRLYWYRQTLGQGPEFLTYFQNEAQLEKSRLLSDRFSAERPKGSFSTLEIQRTEQGDSAMYLCASSLEDRQVDPGELFFGEGSRLTVL.

The chain carries TRBV30 and TRBJ1-2, with TRBD1 identical over 7 bases. The CDR3 covers 14 residues. Per germline, CDR1 GTSNPN and CDR2 SVGIG (reference sequence). V gave up 4 bases and J gave up 4 bases; unmatched junction bases: 9. The CDR3 sequence: CAWNGDRDGYGYTF. CDR3 coding DNA: TGTGCCTGGAACGGCGACAGGGACGGCTATGGCTACACCTTC.

This clone was seen only once. This sequence joins TRBV5-8 and TRBJ1-2; 8 bases are shared with TRBD1. Trimming took 4 bases from V and 5 from J; bases not matched to a gene: 7. Germline V gives CDR1 SGHTS, CDR2 YDEGEE. The CDR3 runs to 14 residues. The CDR3 here is CASSARGPPYGYTF. The CDR3 region has the DNA TGTGCCAGCAGCGCCAGGGGGCCTCCTTATGGCTACACCTTC.

The genes are TRBV7-9 and TRBJ2-3; 9 bases match TRBD1. The length of the CDR3 is 16 residues. V dropped 1 base and J dropped 1; count of bases not matched to a gene: 3. CDR1 and CDR2 (germline): SEHNR, FQNEAQ (reference sequence). CDR3 residues: CASSLGDRAGTDTQYF. CDR3 sequence (DNA): TGTGCCAGCAGCTTAGGGGACAGGGCAGGCACAGATACGCAGTATTTT.

This chain links TRBV11-3 with TRBJ2-7; the match to TRBD2 covers 7 bases. J gave up 0 bases and V 5 bases, and 10 bases lay outside the gene matches. Germline V gene lookup returns CDR1 SGHNT and CDR2 YENEEA. The CDR3 runs to 16 residues. The CDR3 here is CASSPLGGTNSYEQYF. CDR3 coding DNA: TGTGCCAGCAGCCCCCTGGGCGGGACTAACTCCTACGAGCAGTACTTC.

The rearrangement links TRBV6-6 to TRBJ2-7; 7 bases are shared with TRBD2. The CDR3 has 15 residues. Germline-derived CDR1 and CDR2 are MNHNY and SVGAGI (reference sequence). Unmatched junction bases numbered 11, after V lost 3 bases and J lost 6 bases. In nucleotides, the CDR3 is TGTGCCAGCAGTTATTTTGGGGGGAGGGTGCCCGAGCAGTACTTC. Amino acid sequence: CASSYFGGRVPEQYF.

V and J are TRBV27 and TRBJ1-1, with no clear D. Germline CDR1 and CDR2: MNHEY and SMNVEV (reference sequence). The CDR3 loop spans 14 amino acids. Trimming removed 7 bases from V and 2 bases from J, with 14 bases in between. The DNA of the CDR3 is TGTGCCAGCACCAAACTCGGGGAAAACACTGAAGCTTTCTTT. Residues: CASTKLGENTEAFF.

The V call is TRBV30, the J call TRBJ2-7; 9 nucleotides align to TRBD1. Germline trimming cut 5 bases from V and 4 bases from J; bases unmatched to any gene: 12. The CDR3 length is 15 residues. The germline V gene has CDR1 GTSNPN and CDR2 SVGIG (reference sequence). CDR3 amino acids: CAWGRKGTGRYEQYF. In DNA form, the CDR3 reads TGTGCCTGGGGACGAAAGGGGACAGGGAGGTACGAGCAGTACTTC.

The sample holds one count of this clone. The chain is built from TRBV27 and TRBJ2-7, with a possible D match to TRBD2 (5 bases). The V end was cut by 3 bases, the J end by 6 bases, with 15 bases between. CDR3 length: 14 amino acids. Germline assignment: CDR1 MNHEY and CDR2 SMNVEV (reference sequence). CDR3 sequence reads: CASSFVEGIPEQYF. The CDR3 nucleotides read TGTGCCAGCAGTTTTGTTGAGGGAATTCCCGAGCAGTACTTC.